What follows describes a single T cell receptor (beta chain). The data belong to a study of cytomegalovirus exposure and HLA in healthy donors. The PCR ran on 60 Vbeta and 13 Jbeta primers. The table came from immunoSEQ multiplex PCR; TCRdb's copy has only in-frame clones and leaves some out. The table has 98,000 or so clones, about 75% seen once. Germline V gene sequence: CDR1 ENHRY, CDR2 SYGVKD. V was shortened by 4 bases and J by 3 bases, with 11 bases between the two germline ends. The CDR3 is 14 amino acids. The specimen was PBMCs. The sequence was obtained from a man aged 60 to 69 in good health and CMV-seropositive. The chain uses TRBV10-3 and TRBJ2-3, with D possibly being TRBD2 (5 bases). CDR3 nucleotides: TGTGCCATCAGTGTTGGACTGAAGACAGATACGCAGTATTTT. It codes for CAISVGLKTDTQYF.